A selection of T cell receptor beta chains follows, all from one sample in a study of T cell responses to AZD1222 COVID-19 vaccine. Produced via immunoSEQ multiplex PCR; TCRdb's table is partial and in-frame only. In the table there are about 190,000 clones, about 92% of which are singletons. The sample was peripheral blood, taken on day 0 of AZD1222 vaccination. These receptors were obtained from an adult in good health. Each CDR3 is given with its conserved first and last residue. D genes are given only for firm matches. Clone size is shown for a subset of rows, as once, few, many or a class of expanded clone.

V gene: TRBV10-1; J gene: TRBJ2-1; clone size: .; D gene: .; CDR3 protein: CASTSPRGRNEQFF; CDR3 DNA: TGCGCCAGCACCTCTCCCCGGGGGAGGAATGAGCAGTTCTTC
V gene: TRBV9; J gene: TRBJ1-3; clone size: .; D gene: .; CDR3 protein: CASSALNRNSGNTIYF; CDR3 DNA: TGTGCCAGCAGCGCCTTAAACAGGAACTCTGGAAACACCATATATTTT
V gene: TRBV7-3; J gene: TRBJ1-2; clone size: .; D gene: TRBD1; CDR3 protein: CASSPEVGQGIYGYTF; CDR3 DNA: TGTGCCAGCAGCCCAGAAGTGGGACAGGGGATCTATGGCTACACCTTC
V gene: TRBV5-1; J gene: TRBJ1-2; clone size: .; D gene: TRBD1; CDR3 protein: CASSLDSGGYGYTF; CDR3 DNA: TGCGCCAGCAGCTTGGATTCAGGGGGCTATGGCTACACCTTC
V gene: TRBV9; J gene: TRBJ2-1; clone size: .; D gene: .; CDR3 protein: CASSVRPTNEQFF; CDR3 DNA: TGTGCCAGCAGCGTAAGACCAACCAATGAGCAGTTCTTC
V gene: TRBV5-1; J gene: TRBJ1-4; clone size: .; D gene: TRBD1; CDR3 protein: CASTRQGSSSATNEKLFF; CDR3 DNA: TGCGCCAGCACCCGACAGGGATCGAGCTCTGCAACTAATGAAAAACTGTTTTTT
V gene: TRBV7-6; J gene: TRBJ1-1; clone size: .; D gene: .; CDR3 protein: CASSAAGTGAEAFF; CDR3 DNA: TGTGCCAGCAGCGCTGCAGGGACTGGGGCTGAAGCTTTCTTT
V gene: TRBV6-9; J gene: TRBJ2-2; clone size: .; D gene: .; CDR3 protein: CASSYLPGMNTGELFF; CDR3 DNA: TGTGCCAGCAGTTATCTCCCAGGGATGAACACCGGGGAGCTGTTTTTT
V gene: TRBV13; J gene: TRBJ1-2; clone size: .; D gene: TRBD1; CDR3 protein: CASSIFDRDVYGYTF; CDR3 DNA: TGTGCCAGCAGCATATTCGACAGGGACGTCTATGGCTACACCTTC
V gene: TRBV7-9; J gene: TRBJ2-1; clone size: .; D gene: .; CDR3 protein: CASSLVNNEQFF; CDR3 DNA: TGTGCCAGCAGCTTAGTCAACAATGAGCAGTTCTTC
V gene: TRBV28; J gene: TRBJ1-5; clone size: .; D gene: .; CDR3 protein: CASSRLGGNQPQHF; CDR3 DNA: TGTGCCAGCAGCCGACTCGGGGGCAATCAGCCCCAGCATTTT
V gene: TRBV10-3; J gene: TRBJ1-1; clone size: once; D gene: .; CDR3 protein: CAISLKSGNTEAFF; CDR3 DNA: TGTGCCATCAGTTTGAAGAGCGGGAACACTGAAGCTTTCTTT
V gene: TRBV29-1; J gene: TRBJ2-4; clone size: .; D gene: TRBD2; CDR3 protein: CSVAPSSGENRAKNIQYF; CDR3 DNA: TGCAGCGTCGCTCCTAGTAGCGGGGAGAACAGGGCCAAAAACATTCAGTACTTC
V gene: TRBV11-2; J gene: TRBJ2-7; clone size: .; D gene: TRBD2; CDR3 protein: CASSRRGGLYEQYF; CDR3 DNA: TGTGCCAGCAGCCGCCGCGGGGGATTGTACGAGCAGTACTTC
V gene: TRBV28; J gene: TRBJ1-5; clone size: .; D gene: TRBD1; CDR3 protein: CASSLGQGGRSNQPQHF; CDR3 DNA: TGTGCCAGCAGCCTAGGACAGGGAGGGCGCAGCAATCAGCCCCAGCATTTT
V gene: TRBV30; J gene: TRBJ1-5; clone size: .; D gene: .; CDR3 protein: CAWSVSGNNQPQHF; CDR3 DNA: TGTGCCTGGAGTGTATCGGGTAACAATCAGCCCCAGCATTTT
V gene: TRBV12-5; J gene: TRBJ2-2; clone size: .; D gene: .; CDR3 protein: CASGPDYDGELFF; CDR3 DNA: TGTGCTAGTGGACCCGACTATGACGGGGAGCTGTTTTTT